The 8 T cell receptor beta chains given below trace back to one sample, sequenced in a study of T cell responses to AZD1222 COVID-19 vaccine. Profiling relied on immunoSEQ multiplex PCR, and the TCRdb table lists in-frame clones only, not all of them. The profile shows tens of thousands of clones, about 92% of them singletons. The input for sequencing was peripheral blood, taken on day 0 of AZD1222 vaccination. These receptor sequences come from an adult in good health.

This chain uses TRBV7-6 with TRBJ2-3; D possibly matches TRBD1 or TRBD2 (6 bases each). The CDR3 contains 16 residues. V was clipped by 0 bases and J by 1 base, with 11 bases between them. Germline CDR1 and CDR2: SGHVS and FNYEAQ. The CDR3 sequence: CASSLAPGGGTDTQYF. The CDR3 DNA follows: TGTGCCAGCAGCTTAGCGCCCGGGGGCGGCACAGATACGCAGTATTTT.

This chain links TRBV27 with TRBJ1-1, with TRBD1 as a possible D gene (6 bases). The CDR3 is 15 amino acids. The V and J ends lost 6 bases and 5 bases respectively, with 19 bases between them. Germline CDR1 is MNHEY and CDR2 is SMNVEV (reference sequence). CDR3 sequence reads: CASRGAGPAGTEAFF. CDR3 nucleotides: TGTGCCAGCAGGGGGGCGGGACCGGCAGGAACTGAAGCTTTCTTT.

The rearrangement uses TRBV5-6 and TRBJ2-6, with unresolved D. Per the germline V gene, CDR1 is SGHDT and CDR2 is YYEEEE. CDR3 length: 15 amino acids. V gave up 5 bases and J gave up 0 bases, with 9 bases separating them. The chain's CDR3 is CASSPRSSGANVLTF. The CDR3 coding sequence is TGTGCCAGCAGTCCCAGGAGCTCTGGGGCCAACGTCCTGACTTTC.

The CDR3 here is CASSLVAGGDTQYF. The CDR3 DNA reads TGTGCCAGCAGCTTAGTCGCGGGCGGCGATACGCAGTATTTT. This chain links TRBV11-2 with TRBJ2-3; D perhaps matches TRBD2 (5 bases). The CDR3 extends over 14 amino acids. V lost 1 base to trimming and J lost 6 bases, with 11 bases between them. From germline, CDR1 is SGHAT and CDR2 FQNNGV.

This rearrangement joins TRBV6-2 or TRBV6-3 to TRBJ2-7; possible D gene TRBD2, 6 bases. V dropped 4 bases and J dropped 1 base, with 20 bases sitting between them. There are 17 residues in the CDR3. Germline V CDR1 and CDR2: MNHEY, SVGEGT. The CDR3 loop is CASSSVRERALSYEQYF. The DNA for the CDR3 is TGTGCCAGCAGTTCCGTCCGGGAGCGGGCCCTTTCCTACGAGCAGTACTTC.

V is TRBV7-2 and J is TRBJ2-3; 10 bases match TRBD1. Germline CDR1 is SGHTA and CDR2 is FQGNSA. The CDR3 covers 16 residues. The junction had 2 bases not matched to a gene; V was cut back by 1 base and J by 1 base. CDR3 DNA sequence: TGTGCCAGCAGCTTAGTTGGGACAGGGGGCACAGATACGCAGTATTTT. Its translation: CASSLVGTGGTDTQYF.

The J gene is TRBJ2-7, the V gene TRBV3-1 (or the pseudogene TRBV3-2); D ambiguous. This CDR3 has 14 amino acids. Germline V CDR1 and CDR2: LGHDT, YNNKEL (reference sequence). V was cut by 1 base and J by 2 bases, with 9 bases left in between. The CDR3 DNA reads TGTGCCAGCAGCCAAGGCAGGTTTCCCTACGAGCAGTACTTC. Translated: CASSQGRFPYEQYF.

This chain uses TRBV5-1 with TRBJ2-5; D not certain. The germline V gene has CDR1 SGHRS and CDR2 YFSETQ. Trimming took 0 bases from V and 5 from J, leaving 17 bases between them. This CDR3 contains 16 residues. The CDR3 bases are TGCGCCAGCAGCTTGGCCATCTCGGGCAGACGGGAGACCCAGTACTTC. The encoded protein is CASSLAISGRRETQYF.